This TCR beta chain was identified during a study of T cell repertoires in cytomegalovirus infection (dated by TCRdb to between 2019 and 2020). In terms of the full investigation: Recently identified HLA-C-restricted CMV epitopes, whose presentation resists viral immunomodulation, were targeted by peptide stimulations together with well-studied HLA-B-restricted epitopes. Donor HLA type was relevant to the analysis, because carriage of CMV infection together with the matching HLA type was indicated by public TCR beta signatures.

On the study overall, not on this receptor specifically: The ex vivo response was dominated by HLA-C-restricted CMV-specific TCR beta clonotypes, which also provided the single most frequent clonotype in two of eight donors. In both this cohort and an independent approximately 370-donor cohort, the cumulative frequency of public TCR beta family members distinguished carriers of CMV infection plus the relevant HLA type.

Reads for this sample came from an Illumina HiSeq 1500. Clones were called with MiXCR by TCRdb after fastp trimmed the public reads at Q25, and only in-frame beta chains were retained. One record per CDR3 amino acid sequence lists the most common genes and DNA. The table for this sample lists approximately 730,000 distinct CDR3 sequences; just under 30% of them were counted only once. Of the sample, around 13% falls within the top ten clones. In regard to this clonotype: Its antigen target is currently unknown. Base qualities are not recorded, but no much larger clone differs from it by a single base.

Reading the label with the study, this specimen's treatment or condition is: in vitro stimulation with specific CMV peptide epitopes to enrich CMV-specific T cells. Counted from cysteine to phenylalanine, this CDR3 has 16 amino acids. Just CDR3 DNA is preserved here, 48 bases in frame from base 1. The germline V gene (reference sequence) supplies CDR1 WNHNN and CDR2 SYGVQD. Relative to germline, V is 3 bases shorter and J is 1 base shorter, with 13 bases between their ends. Sequences were derived from cultured CD8+ T cells from PBMCs, sampled from culture after CMV antigen stimulation. The sequence links TRBV10-1 to TRBJ2-1; no D gene is confidently identified. The TCR comes from a human donor in good health (CMV status not recorded). Some clones in this sample may be carry-over from other donors' samples. The DNA sequence follows: TGCGCCAGCAGTGACGAGACTGTCTCTTCCTACAATGAGCAGTTCTTC. It is translated as CASSDETVSSYNEQFF.